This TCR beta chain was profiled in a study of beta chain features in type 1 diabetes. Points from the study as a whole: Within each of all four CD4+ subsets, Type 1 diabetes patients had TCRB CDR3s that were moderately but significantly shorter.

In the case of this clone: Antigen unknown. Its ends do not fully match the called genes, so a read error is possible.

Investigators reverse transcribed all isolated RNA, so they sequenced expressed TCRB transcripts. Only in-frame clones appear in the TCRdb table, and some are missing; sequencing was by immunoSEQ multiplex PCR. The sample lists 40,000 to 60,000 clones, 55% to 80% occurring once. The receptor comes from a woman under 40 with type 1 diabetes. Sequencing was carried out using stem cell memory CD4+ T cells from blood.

The chain's CDR3 is CASTLESTYTEAFF. As DNA, the CDR3 is TGTGCCAGCACCTTAGAATCGACTTACACTGAAGCTTTCTTT. The V and J genes are TRBV7-9 and TRBJ1-1; D unresolved. The CDR3 is made up of 14 amino acids. Germline-derived CDR1 and CDR2 are SEHNR and FQNEAQ (reference sequence).